This entry lists 6 T cell receptor beta chains sequenced from one sample in a study of shared clonotypes between healthy human individuals. The assay was immunoSEQ multiplex PCR, and TCRdb's table has in-frame clones only and misses some. The data hold roughly 500,000 clones, with 79% observed a single time. The specimen sequenced was PBMCs. The receptors were gathered from a woman in her 40s in good health. Some clones in this sample may be carry-over from other donors' samples.

V usage is TRBV27 and J usage is TRBJ2-3; D is ambiguous. The CDR3 runs to 15 residues. Germline V gene data show CDR1 as MNHEY and CDR2 as SMNVEV (reference sequence). Trimming stripped 3 bases from V and 4 bases from J, with 14 bases between. The CDR3 region is CASSFSPRVADTQYF. The CDR3 nucleotides read TGTGCCAGCAGTTTCTCCCCACGAGTGGCAGATACGCAGTATTTT.

The chain is built from TRBV25-1 and TRBJ2-1; D ambiguous. Germline V CDR1 and CDR2: MGHDK, SYGVNS. V lost 6 bases and J lost 5, with 11 bases in between. The CDR3 is 13 amino acids. The CDR3 here is CASRWAEHNEQFF. The CDR3 DNA sequence: TGTGCCAGCAGATGGGCGGAGCACAATGAGCAGTTCTTC.

The rearrangement joins TRBV6-1 to TRBJ1-1; the D gene is possibly TRBD1 (5 bases). V was trimmed by 0 bases and J by 1 base, leaving 9 bases between them. The V gene's germline CDR1 is MNHNS and CDR2 SASEGT. This CDR3 comprises 15 residues. Written as DNA, the CDR3 is TGTGCCAGCAGTGAAGCTGCAGGGAGGAACACTGAAGCTTTCTTT. Protein: CASSEAAGRNTEAFF.

This clone was picked up a small number of times. V and J are TRBV20-1 and TRBJ2-5, with 10 bases lining up with TRBD2. The J call may be faulty, since TRBJ2-7 better matches the DNA end. Per germline, CDR1 DFQATT and CDR2 SNEGSKA (reference sequence). This CDR3 spans 11 amino acids. CDR3 region: CSATSGNEQYF. CDR3 nucleotide sequence: TGCAGTGCAACTAGCGGGAACGAGCAGTACTTC.

The V gene is TRBV10-3, the J gene TRBJ2-5; D not certain. CDR1 is ENHRY and CDR2 is SYGVKD in the germline V gene. This CDR3 has 15 residues. With 6 bases removed from V and 3 bases from J, the gap between germline ends came to 17 bases. The chain's CDR3 is CAIREHRNLKETQYF. The DNA for the CDR3 is TGTGCCATCAGGGAACATCGCAACCTCAAAGAGACCCAGTACTTC.

This clone has a single count. The CDR3 DNA sequence: TGCAGCGTGACGGGACTAGCGGAAACAGATACGCAGTATTTT. Amino acids: CSVTGLAETDTQYF. This chain links TRBV29-1 with TRBJ2-3; 11 nucleotides agree with TRBD2. Germline CDR1 is SQVTM and CDR2 is ANQGSEA. Trimming took 6 bases from V and 3 from J; bases not matched to a gene: 5. This CDR3 region has 14 residues.